This T cell receptor (beta chain) emerged from a study of T cell changes during pregnancy in multiple sclerosis. Only in-frame clones appear in the TCRdb table, and some are missing; sequencing was by immunoSEQ multiplex PCR. The sample holds approximately 60,000 clones, around 90% seen once. The germline V gene has CDR1 SEHNR and CDR2 FQNEAQ (reference sequence). CDR3 length equals 14 residues. V was shortened by 7 bases and J by 3 bases, with 13 bases between the two germline ends. This receptor was obtained from a female donor in good health, enrolled as a control in a pregnancy study. Specimen: peripheral blood, collected in the third trimester of pregnancy. The chain employs TRBV7-9 and TRBJ2-1, with D tentatively TRBD2 (5 bases). The CDR3 nucleotides are TGTGCCAGCATCCCCCCGGGGATCTACAATGAGCAGTTCTTC. Protein sequence: CASIPPGIYNEQFF. The full variable domain, its missing parts supplied by reference TRBV7-9 and TRBJ2-1, is DTGVSQNPRHKITKRGQNVTFRCDPISEHNRLYWYRQTLGQGPEFLTYFQNEAQLEKSRLLSDRFSAERPKGSFSTLEIQRTEQGDSAMYLCASIPPGIYNEQFFGPGTRLTVL.